The T cell receptor (beta chain) under discussion was sequenced for a study of blood T cell repertoires in COVID-19. Whole-study context: Acute-phase and convalescent COVID-19 samples originated in the United States, Italy and Spain. T cells, B-cell-depleted T cells, or PBMCs provided the cDNA or gDNA that served as material.

In the source study's methods: Estimation of nucleated cell counts relied on the amplification of reference gene primers. Sequencing used immunoSEQ multiplex PCR; TCRdb keeps in-frame clones, though not all of them. That table is the source of V, J and clone size, and D and trimming were worked out from the DNA. Found here are around 100,000 clones, 80% to 90% of them singletons; the top ten hold roughly 4.7%. V lost 10 bases, J lost 3 bases, and 13 bases lay in between. Germline loops: CDR1 MNHEY, CDR2 SVGAGI. This CDR3 is built from 13 residues. The specimen was peripheral blood. The receptor was derived from a human donor in a cohort sampled during active COVID-19. V and J are TRBV6-5 and TRBJ1-5; maybe TRBD1 (6 bases). CDR3 in amino acids: CANQRGANQPQHF. CDR3 sequence (DNA): TGTGCCAACCAGCGGGGGGCCAATCAGCCCCAGCATTTT.